This T cell receptor (beta chain) derives from a study of CD8 T cells in Susac syndrome (dated by TCRdb to about 2019). General notes on the study: Of the Susac syndrome patients who were sequenced, over five had clinically active disease and eight or nine were in clinical remission. Susac syndrome patients were therapy-naive, on corticosteroids (some also receiving IVIg), or on IVIg alone at blood withdrawal. Clonality of the CD8+ T cell repertoire was compared between eleven to twelve healthy donors, about 14 Susac syndrome patients and approximately 16 multiple sclerosis patients. The study used repertoire sequencing to test whether antigen drove CD8+ T cell activation and differentiation in Susac syndrome.

RNA was extracted with the RNeasy kit and about 0.5 to 1 ug was reverse transcribed using random hexamers. The immunoSEQ multiplex PCR assay, covering 54 Vbeta and 13 Jbeta segments, was used to amplify TCR beta CDR3 regions. PCR amplification bias was corrected by using a synthetic template baseline for primer optimization and computational correction. On the authors' methods: Reads were annotated to V, D and J genes according to IMGT and were analyzed with immunoSEQ Analyzer, with only productive sequences retained. Clonality was computed as one minus Shannon entropy normalized by log2 of the number of productive unique sequences. For each patient and control, public and private clones were evaluated within the 100 most prevalent clones. A clone was defined as Susac-specific if it was absent from the healthy and MS cohorts, from about 1,100 published viral clones and from other ImmuneACCESS disease sequences. Using fastp trimming at Q25 and MiXCR clonotype assembly, TCRdb reanalyzed the public sequencing data and kept in-frame beta chains. Each CDR3 protein gets just one entry, which takes the most common genes and DNA from the rows behind it. What appears here as the V and J calls and clone size reflects TCRdb's work, not the paper's. The sample table lists around 110,000 distinct CDR3 sequences, roughly 94% of them with a count of one. Of the sample, about 0.41% falls within the top ten clones.

General findings and caveats noted by the study authors: The number of individuals in the TCR sequencing and HLA analysis was recognized as being relatively small. Looking at Susac-specific public clones, the researchers identified 15 to 20 in the total CD8+ repertoire and roughly 5 in the CD8+ TEMRA repertoire. Clonal expansion was seen in Susac syndrome CD8+ repertoires, peaking in CD8+ TEMRA cells and being greater in clinically active patients than in remitting ones.

High-throughput TCR beta sequencing profiled peripheral blood CD8+ and CD4+ T cells from healthy donors, Susac syndrome patients and multiple sclerosis patients. Susac syndrome patients met recently defined diagnostic criteria for definite or probable disease. CD8+ TEMRA cells were enriched by FACS, while bulk CD8+ and CD4+ T cells were purified by magnetic negative isolation. Blood was collected in EDTA tubes and processed within 24 hours, with PBMCs isolated through density gradient centrifugation. PBMCs intended for TCR sequencing were frozen in liquid nitrogen and were later thawed in a 37 degrees C water bath. A purity of at least 90% was achieved for sorted or isolated CD4+, CD8+ and CD8+ TEMRA cells. Sequences SGHDT (CDR1) and YYEEEE (CDR2) are obtained from the germline V gene. Trimming at the junction amounts to 0 bases on V and 1 base on J, and the germline ends lie 11 bases apart. The CDR3 holds 16 amino acids from the cysteine to the phenylalanine. Kept here is only the CDR3 DNA, which spans 48 bases and is read in frame from base 1.

Turning to this clonotype: The target of this receptor is not known. Per-base qualities were not stored, and no clone one base away is much larger.

The clonotype was recovered from a human donor with Susac syndrome. The sequenced sample was CD8+ T cells from PBMCs. This receptor chain uses TRBV5-6 and TRBJ2-1, with TRBD1 perhaps the D gene, on 6 matching bases. The nucleotide sequence is TGTGCCAGCAGCTTGGGCCCCGGGACATCCTACAATGAGCAGTTCTTC. It translates as CASSLGPGTSYNEQFF.